This T cell receptor beta chain was obtained from a study of control samples from healthy donors and cancer patients. This CDR3 is 16 amino acids long. Germline CDR1 is SEHNR and CDR2 is FQNEAQ (reference sequence). The V gene lost 5 bases and the J gene lost 7 bases, with 23 bases spanning the gap. The data were produced by immunoSEQ multiplex PCR, yet TCRdb's version contains in-frame clones alone and is incomplete. The sample holds 110,000 or so clones, 90% seen once. The TCR was taken from a human donor in good health. The donor label of this sample is uncertain. The sequencing input was blood. This chain uses TRBV7-9 with TRBJ1-1; the D gene is possibly TRBD1 (5 bases). The CDR3 is CASSPPGTIAVVEAFF. The CDR3 coding sequence is TGTGCCAGCAGCCCCCCCGGGACCATAGCAGTCGTTGAAGCTTTCTTT.